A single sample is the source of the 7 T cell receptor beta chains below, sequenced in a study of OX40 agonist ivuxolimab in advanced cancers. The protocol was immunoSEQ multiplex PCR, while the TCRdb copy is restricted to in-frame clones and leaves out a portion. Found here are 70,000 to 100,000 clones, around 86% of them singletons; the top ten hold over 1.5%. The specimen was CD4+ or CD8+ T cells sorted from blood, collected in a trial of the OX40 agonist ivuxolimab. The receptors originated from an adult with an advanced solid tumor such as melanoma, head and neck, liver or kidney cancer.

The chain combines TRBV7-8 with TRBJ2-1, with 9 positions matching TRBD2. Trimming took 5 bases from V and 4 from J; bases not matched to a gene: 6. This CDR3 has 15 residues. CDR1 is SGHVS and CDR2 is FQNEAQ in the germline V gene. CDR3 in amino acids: CASSPRSGSYNEQFF. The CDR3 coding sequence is TGTGCCAGCAGCCCCCGTAGCGGGAGTTACAATGAGCAGTTCTTC.

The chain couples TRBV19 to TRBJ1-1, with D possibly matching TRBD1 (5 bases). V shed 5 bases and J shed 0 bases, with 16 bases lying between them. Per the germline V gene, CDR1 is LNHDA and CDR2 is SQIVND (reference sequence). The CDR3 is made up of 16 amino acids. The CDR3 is CASSAPRLGVNTEAFF. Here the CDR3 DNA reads TGTGCCAGTAGTGCCCCTCGGTTGGGGGTGAACACTGAAGCTTTCTTT.

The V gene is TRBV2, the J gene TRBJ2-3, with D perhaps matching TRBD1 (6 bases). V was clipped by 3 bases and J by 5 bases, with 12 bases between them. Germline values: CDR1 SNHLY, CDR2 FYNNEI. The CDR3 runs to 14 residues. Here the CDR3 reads CASSEGANLDTQYF. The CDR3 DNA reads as TGTGCCAGCAGTGAGGGGGCGAATTTAGATACGCAGTATTTT.

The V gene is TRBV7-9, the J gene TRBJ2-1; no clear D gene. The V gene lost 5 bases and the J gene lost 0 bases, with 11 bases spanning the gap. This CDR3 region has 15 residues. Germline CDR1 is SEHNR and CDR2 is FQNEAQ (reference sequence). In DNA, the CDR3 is TGTGCCAGCAGCCCTAACAGTATCTCCTACAATGAGCAGTTCTTC. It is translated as CASSPNSISYNEQFF.

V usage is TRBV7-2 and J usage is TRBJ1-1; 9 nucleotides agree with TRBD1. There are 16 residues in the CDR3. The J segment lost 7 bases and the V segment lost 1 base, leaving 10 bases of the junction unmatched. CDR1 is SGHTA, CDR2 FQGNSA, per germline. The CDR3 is CASSLGLRQGVVEAFF. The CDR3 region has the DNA TGTGCCAGCAGCTTAGGGTTGCGACAGGGGGTGGTTGAAGCTTTCTTT.

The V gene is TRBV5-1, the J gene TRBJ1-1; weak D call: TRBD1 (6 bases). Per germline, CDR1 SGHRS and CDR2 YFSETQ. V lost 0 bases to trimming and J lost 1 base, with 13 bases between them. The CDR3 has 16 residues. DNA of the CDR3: TGCGCCAGCAGCTTGGTACAGGGAGGCGGGAACACTGAAGCTTTCTTT. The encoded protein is CASSLVQGGGNTEAFF.

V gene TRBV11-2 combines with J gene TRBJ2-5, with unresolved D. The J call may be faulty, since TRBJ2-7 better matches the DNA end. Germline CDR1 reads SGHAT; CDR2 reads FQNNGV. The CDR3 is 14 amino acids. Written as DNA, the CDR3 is TGTGCCAGCAGCTTAGGACTGTCCTCCTACGAGCAGTACTTC. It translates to CASSLGLSSYEQYF.